This T cell receptor (beta chain) emerged from a study of a mutant IDH1 vaccine in newly diagnosed glioma (TCRdb year 2021). Study-level background: Across visits V03 through V10, patients got a total of eight vaccinations, given in weeks 1, 3, 5, 7, 11, 15, 19 and 23. Longitudinal TCRB deep sequencing was performed for about two dozen treated patients wherever samples were available for exploratory analyses. Vaccination started 4-6 weeks after radiotherapy alone, or was given together with temozolomide cycles in the groups whose treatment included chemotherapy. Before enrollment, most patients had been given radiochemotherapy with temozolomide as standard therapy, while the rest had received either radiotherapy alone or temozolomide alone. Of the approximately 35 treated patients, roughly 62% were male and about 40% were female, and the mean age was roughly 38 years. Peripheral blood was drawn at six visits: V03 (baseline), V05, V07, V10, V12 and V13. What the study reported, not specific to this receptor: Immune responses induced by the vaccine were seen in 90% to 95% of patients across multiple MHC alleles. Selection of PBMC samples for TCRB deep sequencing was based on availability. According to the authors, sample limitations meant that analyses of patient blood samples could not be reproduced. Pseudoprogression appeared unrelated to alterations in the top peripheral T cell clonotypes detected by TCRB sequencing.

Preparation of the library involved the immunoSEQ multiplex PCR assay. Rearranged TCR beta chain sequences were amplified with the hsTCRB Kit following the manufacturer's protocol. TCRB libraries were sequenced on an Illumina MiSeq. On the authors' methods: The kit vendor's proprietary platform handled demultiplexing, trimming and gene mapping. The table comes from immuneACCESS by way of TCRdb, which keeps in-frame sequences with V and J called. Part of the clones is missing from these tables; in studies checked, under half for an unresolved V gene and the rest for unknown reasons. The V and J calls and clone size come from that table; D and trimming were worked out from the DNA. For this sample the table gives around 80,000 clones, of which 85% were detected only once. The top ten clonotypes cover over 0.7% of the sample. A word on this clone: No cognate antigen has been identified for it. It has no much larger one-base neighbor in the sample; base qualities were not kept.

The time point label here, explained by the study, means: week 23, last vaccination. Every vaccine dose consisted of 300 ug of a 20-mer mutant IDH1 peptide in Montanide, administered subcutaneously together with topical imiquimod. All donors had newly diagnosed IDH1-mutant astrocytomas of WHO grade 3 or 4 that showed loss of nuclear ATRX. The samples were drawn from NOA16, a multicentre, single-arm, open-label phase I trial in Germany that tested a mutant IDH1 peptide vaccine in humans for the first time. Genomic DNA for TCRB sequencing was extracted from EDTA blood using the DNeasy Blood and Tissue Kit. The CDR3 numbers 15 residues from cysteine through phenylalanine. Just the 45-base CDR3 DNA is kept, in frame starting at base 1. Trimming removed 3 bases from V and 0 bases from J; the gene matches leave 2 bases unexplained. Sequences SGDLS (CDR1) and YYNGEE (CDR2) are obtained from the germline V gene.

This sequence uses TRBV9 and TRBJ2-1; 8 central nucleotides agree with TRBD2. This material consisted of PBMCs, taken from a glioma patient whose treatment included an IDH1 peptide vaccine. The TCR originated in a woman between 45 and 60 years old with glioma. The DNA sequence is as follows: TGTGCCAGCAGCGGTAGCGGGACCTCCTACAATGAGCAGTTCTTC. Its protein product is CASSGSGTSYNEQFF.